The 7 T cell receptor beta chains below come from one sample, sequenced in a study of shared clonotypes between healthy human individuals. CD45RO-negative, CCR7-positively selected cells formed the naive CD8 fraction, excluding terminally differentiated effector memory CD45RA+ cells. Clones were read by immunoSEQ multiplex PCR, and TCRdb kept only the in-frame ones, dropping some. The data hold about 2.1 million clones, with about 93% observed a single time. Sequenced sample: naive CD8+ T cells from PBMCs. All receptors come from a man aged 18 to 30 in good health. Some clones in this sample may be carry-over from other donors' samples.

The gene calls are TRBV11-2 and TRBJ2-5; TRBD1 agrees at 7 bases. Germline V gene data show CDR1 as SGHAT and CDR2 as FQNNGV. This CDR3 comprises 14 residues. V lost 6 bases, J lost 5 bases, and 9 bases stayed unmatched. CDR3 bases: TGTGCCAGCAGGGACAGGAGTCCTCGGGAGACCCAGTACTTC. Translating gives CASRDRSPRETQYF. Full variable domain (remainder filled in from reference TRBV11-2 and TRBJ2-5): EAGVAQSPRYKIIEKRQSVAFWCNPISGHATLYWYQQILGQGPKLLIQFQNNGVVDDSQLPKDRFSAERLKGVDSTLKIQPAKLEDSAVYLCASRDRSPRETQYFGPGTRLLVL.

The chain joins TRBV7-2 to TRBJ1-2; the D is unclear. Germline CDR1 is SGHTA and CDR2 is FQGNSA. This CDR3 has 15 residues. The V end was cut by 7 bases, the J end by 4 bases, with 19 bases between. The CDR3 nucleotides are TGTGCCAGCACCTCCTCCATGTCGTGGAGCTATGGCTACACCTTC. Translating gives CASTSSMSWSYGYTF.

The chain uses TRBV7-2 and TRBJ2-3; D is ambiguous. Per the germline V gene, CDR1 is SGHTA and CDR2 is FQGNSA. The V end lost 6 bases, the J end lost 4 bases, and 14 bases lay between the germline ends. CDR3 length: 14 residues. Here the CDR3 reads CASRVGSIPDTQYF. Written as DNA, the CDR3 is TGTGCCAGCAGAGTAGGTAGCATACCAGATACGCAGTATTTT.

The chain joins TRBV15 to TRBJ2-7; unclear D gene. The CDR3 covers 14 residues. Germline CDR1 is LNHNV and CDR2 is YYDKDF (reference sequence). V was cut by 5 bases and J by 2 bases, with 13 bases left in between. The CDR3 sequence is CATSPRSSTYEQYF. The CDR3 DNA reads TGTGCCACCAGCCCCCGGTCTTCGACCTACGAGCAGTACTTC.

The rearrangement uses TRBV21-1 and TRBJ2-6; the D call in the table, TRBD2, was not verified against the DNA. TRBV21-1 is given as a pseudogene. The CDR3 spans 19 residues. The CDR3 spells CASSTRTSGRASGANVLTF. The DNA for the CDR3 is TGTGCCAGCAGCACCCGGACTAGCGGGAGGGCAAGTGGGGCCAACGTCCTGACTTTC.

The chain links TRBV4-1 to TRBJ2-5; 13 bases are shared with TRBD2. Looked up from germline, CDR1 is MGHRA and CDR2 is YSYEKL. V was pared by 1 base and J by 4 bases, with 0 bases of the junction left unmatched. This CDR3 contains 15 residues. The DNA of the CDR3 is TGCGCCAGCAGCCAAGGACTAGCGGGAGGAGAGACCCAGTACTTC. The encoded protein is CASSQGLAGGETQYF.

V and J are TRBV4-3 and TRBJ2-1, with D perhaps matching TRBD2 (6 bases). The CDR3 totals 18 residues. Germline CDR1 LGHNA, CDR2 YSLEER. Trimming removed 0 bases from V and 5 bases from J, with 20 bases in between. The CDR3 region is CASSQEKAAEGVHNEQFF. CDR3 nucleotides: TGCGCCAGCAGCCAAGAGAAGGCGGCGGAGGGCGTCCACAATGAGCAGTTCTTC.